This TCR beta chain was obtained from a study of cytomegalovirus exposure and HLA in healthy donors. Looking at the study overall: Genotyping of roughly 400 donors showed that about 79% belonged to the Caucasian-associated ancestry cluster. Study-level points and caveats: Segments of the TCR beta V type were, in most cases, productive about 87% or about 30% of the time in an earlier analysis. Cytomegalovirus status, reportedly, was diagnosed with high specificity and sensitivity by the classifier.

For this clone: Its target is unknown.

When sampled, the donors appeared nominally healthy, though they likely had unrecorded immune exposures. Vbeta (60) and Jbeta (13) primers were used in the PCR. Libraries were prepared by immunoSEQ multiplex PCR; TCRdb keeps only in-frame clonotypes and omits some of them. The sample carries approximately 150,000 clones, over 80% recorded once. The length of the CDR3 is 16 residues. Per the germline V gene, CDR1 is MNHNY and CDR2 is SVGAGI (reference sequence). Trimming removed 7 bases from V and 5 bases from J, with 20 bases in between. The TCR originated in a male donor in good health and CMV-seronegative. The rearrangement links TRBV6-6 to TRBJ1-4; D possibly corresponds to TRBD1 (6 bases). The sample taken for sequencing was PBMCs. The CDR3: CASTLHTQGSNEKLFF. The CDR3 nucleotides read TGTGCCAGCACCCTTCATACGCAGGGGAGCAATGAAAAACTGTTTTTT.